The entry below describes one T cell receptor (beta chain). Its antigen is not known. The CDR3 covers 12 residues. The V and J ends lost 8 bases and 0 bases respectively, with 8 bases between them. Germline V gene lookup returns CDR1 MNHNY and CDR2 SVGAGI (reference sequence). Only in-frame clones appear in the TCRdb table, and some are missing; sequencing was by immunoSEQ multiplex PCR. The table records roughly 97,000 clones, roughly 90% of them present only once. The data derive from a study of graft-versus-host responses after intestinal transplantation. Overall study: Recipients had multivisceral, liver-intestinal, or isolated intestinal transplants. Every recipient underwent anti-thymocyte globulin induction, then tacrolimus and steroids for three to four years.

Source: unstimulated CD4+ T cells sorted from spleen or lymph node cells, taken before intestinal transplant. This receptor was identified in a human donor who received an intestinal transplant. This chain joins TRBV6-6 and TRBJ2-7; D is unresolved. The DNA of the CDR3 is TGTGCCAGCGGAATGAGCTCCTACGAGCAGTACTTC. Encoded protein: CASGMSSYEQYF.